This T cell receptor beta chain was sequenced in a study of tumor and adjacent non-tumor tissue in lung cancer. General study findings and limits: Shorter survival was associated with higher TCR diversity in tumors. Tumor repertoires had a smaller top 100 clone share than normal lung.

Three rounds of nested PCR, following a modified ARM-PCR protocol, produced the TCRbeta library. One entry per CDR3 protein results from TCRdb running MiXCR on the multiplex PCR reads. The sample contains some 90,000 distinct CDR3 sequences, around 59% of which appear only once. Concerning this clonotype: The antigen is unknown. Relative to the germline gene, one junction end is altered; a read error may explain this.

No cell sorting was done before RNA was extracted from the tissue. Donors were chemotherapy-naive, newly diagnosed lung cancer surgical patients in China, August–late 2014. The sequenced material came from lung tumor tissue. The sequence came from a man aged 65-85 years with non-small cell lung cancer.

The CDR3 bases are TGTGCCAGCGGCTTGGGGGTTGGGGGTAGCAATCAGCTCCAGCATTTT. This codes for CASGLGVGGSNQLQHF. The V call is TRBV5-5, the J call TRBJ1-5; TRBD1 is a possible D gene (5 bases). CDR1 SGHKS and CDR2 YYEKEE come from the germline V gene (reference sequence). This CDR3 spans 16 amino acids.